By frequency in the sample, the clone carrying this T cell receptor (delta chain) is medium-sized. TCRdb applied CATT to the RT-PCR reads for clone calling. Found here are about 7,800 delta-chain clones, more than 12% of them singletons; the top ten hold 6%. This CDR3 is 14 amino acids long. V was pared by 0 bases and J by 5 bases, with 12 bases between. Germline CDR1 GEAIGNYY, CDR2 EKD. The data derive from a study of gamma-delta T cells after stem cell transplantation. The rearrangement uses TRDV2 and TRDJ1; D is ambiguous. Sequenced input: gamma-delta T cells. The receptor comes from a human donor. It is not recorded whose cells these are; they may come from a transplant donor. CDR3 protein: CACDTEGSVDKLIF. CDR3 nucleotides: TGTGCCTGTGACACCGAGGGTTCAGTGGATAAACTCATCTTT.